The clone carrying this TCR beta chain was observed once. The data stem from a study of control samples from healthy donors and cancer patients. Only in-frame clones appear in the TCRdb table, and some are missing; sequencing was by immunoSEQ multiplex PCR. The sample consists of roughly 130,000 clones, 88% of them appearing once. The germline CDR1 and CDR2 sequences are MRHNA and SNTAGT. V was pared by 0 bases and J by 5 bases, with 16 bases between. CDR3 length equals 17 residues. The specimen was blood. This chain links TRBV6-4 with TRBJ2-2; D gene uncertain. This sequence originates from a woman aged 25 to 39 in good health. The CDR3 region is CASSDSEYARDTGELFF. CDR3 in DNA: TGTGCCAGCAGTGACTCCGAATATGCGCGAGATACCGGGGAGCTGTTTTTT.